This T cell receptor beta chain is from a study of T-cell memory formation after mild COVID-19. Study-wide results and limits: Clones that contracted clustered mainly in CM and EM if CD4+ and in EMRA if CD8+. Clones contracting day 15 to 85 were balanced CD4/CD8; later expanders leaned CD4+.

Points on this clonotype: No antigen is known for it.

Researchers used 5'RACE with constant-segment primers to make TCR alpha and TCR beta cDNA libraries that carry sample barcodes and UMIs. TCRdb independently ran MiXCR on the 5' RACE reads; one entry per CDR3 protein. The table includes roughly 200,000 distinct CDR3 sequences, 16% detected once. Germline-derived CDR1 and CDR2 are DFQATT and SNEGSKA (reference sequence). CDR3 length: 11 amino acids. V dropped 8 bases and J dropped 7; count of bases not matched to a gene: 6. What was sequenced was PBMCs or a T cell subset sorted from them (not recorded which). The V and J genes are TRBV20-1 and TRBJ2-7; 9 bases line up with TRBD1. The origin of this receptor is an adult woman who had mild COVID-19 (a few samples of this study predate the infection). Cell type and time point are not known. CDR3 residues: CSIQGALEQYF. CDR3 nucleotide sequence: TGCAGTATACAGGGGGCACTGGAGCAGTACTTC.